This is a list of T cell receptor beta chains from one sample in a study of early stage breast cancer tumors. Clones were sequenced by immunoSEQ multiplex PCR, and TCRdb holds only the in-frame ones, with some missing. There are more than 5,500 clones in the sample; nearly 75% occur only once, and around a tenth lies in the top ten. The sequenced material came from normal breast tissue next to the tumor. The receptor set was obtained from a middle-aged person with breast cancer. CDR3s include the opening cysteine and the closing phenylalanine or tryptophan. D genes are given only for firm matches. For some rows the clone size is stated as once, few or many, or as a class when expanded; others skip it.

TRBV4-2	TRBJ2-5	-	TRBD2	CASSQGGMTSGQETQYF	TGTGCCAGCAGCCAAGGGGGTATGACTAGCGGACAAGAGACCCAGTACTTC
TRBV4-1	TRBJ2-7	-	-	CASSQALGAPYEQYF	TGCGCCAGCAGCCAAGCATTGGGGGCCCCCTACGAGCAGTACTTC
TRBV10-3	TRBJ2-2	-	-	CAINGAGPGELFF	TGTGCCATCAACGGGGCGGGTCCCGGGGAGCTGTTTTTT
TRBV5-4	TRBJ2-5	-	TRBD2	CASSARGGETQYF	TGTGCCAGCAGCGCCCGGGGGGGAGAGACCCAGTACTTC
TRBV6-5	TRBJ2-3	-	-	CASSQGPGAQYF	TGTGCCAGCAGTCAGGGGCCAGGGGCGCAGTATTTT
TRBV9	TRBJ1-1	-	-	CASSHSPYYTEAFF	TGTGCCAGCAGCCACAGTCCCTATTACACTGAAGCTTTCTTT
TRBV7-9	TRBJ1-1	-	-	CASSSHLNTEAFF	TGTGCCAGCAGCTCCCACCTGAACACTGAAGCTTTCTTT
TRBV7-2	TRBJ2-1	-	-	CASNKQTAQTGNEQFF	TGTGCCAGCAACAAGCAGACCGCTCAAACGGGAAATGAGCAGTTCTTC
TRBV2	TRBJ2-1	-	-	CASEVKEQFF	TGTGCCAGTGAGGTGAAGGAGCAGTTCTTC
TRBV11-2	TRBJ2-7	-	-	CASRAAGLTYEQYF	TGTGCCAGCCGTGCTGCCGGATTAACCTACGAGCAGTACTTC
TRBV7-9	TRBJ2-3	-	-	CASSLMGGTDTQYF	TGTGCCAGCAGCTTGATGGGGGGCACAGATACGCAGTATTTT
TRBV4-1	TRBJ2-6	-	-	CASSPGERVSGANVLTF	TGCGCCAGCAGCCCGGGGGAGAGGGTGTCAGGGGCCAACGTCCTGACTTTC
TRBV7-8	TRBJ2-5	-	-	CASSLVVSRSRTQYF	TGTGCCAGCAGCTTGGTGGTATCCAGGAGCCGGACCCAGTACTTC
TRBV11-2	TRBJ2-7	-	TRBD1	CASSTRGTGDTYEQYF	TGTGCCAGCAGCACCCGCGGGACAGGGGACACCTACGAGCAGTACTTC
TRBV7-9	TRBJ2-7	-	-	CASSSAVFEQYF	TGTGCCAGCAGCTCCGCCGTATTCGAGCAGTACTTC
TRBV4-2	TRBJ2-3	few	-	CASSQDPDSLDTQYF	TGTGCCAGCAGCCAGGATCCTGACAGTCTGGATACGCAGTATTTT
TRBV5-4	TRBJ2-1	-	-	CASSFQLGGLRNEQFF	TGTGCCAGCAGCTTCCAACTAGGGGGGTTACGGAATGAGCAGTTCTTC
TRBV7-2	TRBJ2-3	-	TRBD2	CASTRRTSGMGTQYF	TGTGCCAGCACCCGCCGGACTAGCGGGATGGGTACGCAGTATTTT
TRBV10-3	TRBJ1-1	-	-	CATSPMGTEAFF	TGTGCCACCTCCCCTATGGGCACTGAAGCTTTCTTT
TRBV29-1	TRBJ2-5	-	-	CSVETGRETQYF	TGCAGCGTTGAAACAGGGCGAGAGACCCAGTACTTC
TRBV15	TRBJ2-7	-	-	CATSMRIGPYEQYF	TGTGCCACCAGCATGAGAATCGGTCCCTACGAGCAGTACTTC
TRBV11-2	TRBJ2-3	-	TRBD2	CASSKQLTSVSTDTQYF	TGTGCCAGCAGCAAACAACTTACTAGCGTTAGCACAGATACGCAGTATTTT
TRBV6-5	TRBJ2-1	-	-	CASSDSDYNEQFF	TGTGCCAGCAGTGACTCGGACTACAATGAGCAGTTCTTC
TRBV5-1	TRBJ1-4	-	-	CASSLGQAANEKLFF	TGCGCCAGCAGCTTGGGACAGGCGGCTAATGAAAAACTGTTTTTT
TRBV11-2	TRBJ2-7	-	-	CASSLVPNYEQYF	TGTGCCAGCAGCTTAGTACCAAACTACGAGCAGTACTTC
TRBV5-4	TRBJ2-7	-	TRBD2	CASSRTSGSSDGSYEQYF	TGTGCCAGCAGCCGGACTAGCGGGAGTTCGGATGGGTCCTACGAGCAGTACTTC
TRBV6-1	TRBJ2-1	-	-	CASSDSRESYNEQFF	TGTGCCAGCAGTGATTCACGGGAGAGTTACAATGAGCAGTTCTTC
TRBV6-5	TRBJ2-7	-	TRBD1	CASSYRPWDSSEQYF	TGTGCCAGCAGTTACCGACCATGGGACAGCTCCGAGCAGTACTTC
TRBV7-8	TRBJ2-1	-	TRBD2	CASSLQREVSYNEQFF	TGTGCCAGCAGCCTCCAGCGGGAGGTCTCCTACAATGAGCAGTTCTTC
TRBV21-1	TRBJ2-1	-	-	CAPEPYNEQFF	TGTGCCCCAGAACCCTACAATGAGCAGTTCTTC
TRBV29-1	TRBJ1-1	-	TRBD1	CSFRTGGNTEAFF	TGCAGCTTCAGGACAGGGGGGAACACTGAAGCTTTCTTT
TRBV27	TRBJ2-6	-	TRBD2	CASSPREGPAGANVLTF	TGTGCCAGCAGTCCCCGGGAGGGACCCGCGGGGGCCAACGTCCTGACTTTC
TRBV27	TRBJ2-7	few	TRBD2	CASSPSGTTFYEQYF	TGTGCCAGCAGTCCCTCCGGGACTACCTTCTACGAGCAGTACTTC
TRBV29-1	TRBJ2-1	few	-	CSVGSSNNEQFF	TGCAGCGTTGGCAGCAGCAACAATGAGCAGTTCTTC
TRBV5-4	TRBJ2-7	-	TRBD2	CASSLSAGAASYEQYF	TGTGCCAGCAGCTTGTCTGCGGGAGCTGCCTCCTACGAGCAGTACTTC
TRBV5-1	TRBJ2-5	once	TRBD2	CASSLGGLAGGRQETQYF	TGCGCCAGCAGCTTGGGGGGACTAGCGGGAGGCCGCCAAGAGACCCAGTACTTC
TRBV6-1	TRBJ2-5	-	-	CASSDMWGDTLGQYF	TGTGCCAGCAGTGATATGTGGGGGGACACTCTAGGCCAGTACTTC
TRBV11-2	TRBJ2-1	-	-	CATTEGGTVNEQFF	TGTGCCACCACGGAAGGGGGGACAGTCAATGAGCAGTTCTTC
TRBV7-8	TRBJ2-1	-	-	CASVNSSYNEQFF	TGTGCCAGCGTTAATAGCTCCTACAATGAGCAGTTCTTC
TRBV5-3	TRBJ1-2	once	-	CASSLQTPYGYTF	TGTGCCAGCAGCTTACAGACCCCTTATGGCTACACCTTC
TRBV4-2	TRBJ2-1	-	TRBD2	CASTKSGGGRRNEQFF	TGTGCCAGCACCAAATCGGGGGGCGGGAGGAGGAATGAGCAGTTCTTC
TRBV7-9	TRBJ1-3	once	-	CASSLVSGNTIYF	TGTGCCAGCAGCTTGGTGTCTGGAAACACCATATATTTT
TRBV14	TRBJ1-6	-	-	CASSQGRRNNSPLHF	TGTGCCAGCAGCCAAGGCAGGCGGAATAATTCACCCCTCCACTTT
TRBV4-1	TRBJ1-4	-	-	CASSQEGYNEKLFF	TGCGCCAGCAGCCAAGAGGGTTACAATGAAAAACTGTTTTTT
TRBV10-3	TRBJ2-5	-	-	CASKGDETQYF	TGTGCATCGAAAGGGGACGAGACCCAGTACTTC
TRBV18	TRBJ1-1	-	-	CASSPPNEGTEAFF	TGTGCCAGCTCACCACCGAATGAGGGCACTGAAGCTTTCTTT
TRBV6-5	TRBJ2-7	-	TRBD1	CASSYSAGGGYEQYF	TGTGCCAGCAGTTACTCGGCAGGGGGCGGCTACGAGCAGTACTTC
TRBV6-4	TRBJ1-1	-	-	CASSDSDNTEAFF	TGTGCCAGCAGTGACTCGGACAACACTGAAGCTTTCTTT
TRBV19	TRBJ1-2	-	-	CASSIVAGPNYGYTF	TGTGCCAGTAGTATAGTAGCGGGCCCAAACTATGGCTACACCTTC